This T cell receptor (beta chain) was captured by sequencing in a study of Ad26.COV2.S vaccination and SARS-CoV-2 variants. V dropped 0 bases and J dropped 2 bases, with 11 bases sitting between them. The CDR3 is 17 residues long. CDR1 is MNHEY, CDR2 SVGEGT, per germline. Some clones are missing from TCRdb's copy, which holds only in-frame ones; the method was immunoSEQ multiplex PCR. The sample records around 340,000 clones, about 88% being singletons. Treatment indicated: roughly 18 received Ad26.COV2.S at low or high dose, single or two shots; a few received placebo; per-sample allocation not given. Sampling happened 63 days after the first vaccine or placebo injection. An Ad26 vector expressing Wuhan-strain SARS-CoV-2 spike served as the vaccine.

This sequence was found in a person between 18 and 60 years old who received the Ad26.COV2.S COVID-19 vaccine or a placebo. This chain links TRBV6-2 or TRBV6-3 with TRBJ2-6, with D perhaps matching TRBD1 or TRBD2 (6 bases each). The material was peripheral blood, obtained in a trial of Ad26.COV2.S vaccine versus placebo. The DNA of the CDR3 is TGTGCCAGCAGTTACTCTGCCCGGGGGCCTGGGGCCAACGTCCTGACTTTC. Protein product: CASSYSARGPGANVLTF.